The present TCR beta chain was sequenced within a study of glioma-infiltrating T cells after dendritic cell vaccination. Details on this clone: An end of the junction does not agree with germline; a read error may underlie this.

The CDR3 loop spans 14 amino acids. In germline, CDR1 is SGHTS, CDR2 YDEGEE. Input was approximately 2.2 ug genomic DNA, or all available if less. Sequencing used immunoSEQ multiplex PCR; TCRdb keeps in-frame clones, though not all of them. Among tens of thousands of clones listed, about 80% were seen once. The sample in question was blood, obtained before dendritic cell vaccination. V gene TRBV5-8 combines with J gene TRBJ1-2; unclear D gene. The TCR was taken from a human donor with glioblastoma. Here the CDR3 reads CASSLLLGSLSWAF. The CDR3 DNA is TGTGCCAGCAGCTTGTTGCTCGGGTCTTTAAGTTGGGCCTTC.